This T cell receptor beta chain derives from a study of OX40 agonist ivuxolimab in advanced cancers. The overall study: Patients were treated with intravenous ivuxolimab, dosed at 0.01 to 10 mg/kg and infused every 2 weeks. Patients enrolled in dose escalation were diagnosed with hepatocellular carcinoma, melanoma, renal cell or head and neck cancer.

Findings and caveats of the study: CD4+ and CD8+ T cells in blood underwent clonal expansion by week 6 at 0.1 to 3.0 mg/kg.

A remark on this clone: Antigen unknown. This CDR3 is also generated by other DNA sequences in the sample.

TCRdb's table, derived via immunoSEQ multiplex PCR, lists solely in-frame clones and lacks some. The top ten hold roughly 5.9% of the sample, which has 50,000 to 60,000 clones, approximately 90% seen once. The CDR3 runs 13 residues. Germline-derived CDR1 and CDR2 are SNHLY and FYNNEI. With V trimmed by 4 bases and J by 1 base, 0 bases remained unmatched. V and J are TRBV2 and TRBJ1-1; 7 bases fit TRBD1. The starting material was CD4+ or CD8+ T cells sorted from blood, obtained in a trial of the OX40 agonist ivuxolimab. The receptor was isolated from an adult with an advanced solid tumor such as melanoma, head and neck, liver or kidney cancer. The CDR3: CASSGQGNTEAFF. The CDR3 DNA is TGTGCCAGCAGTGGACAGGGGAACACTGAAGCTTTCTTT. Full variable domain (missing parts from reference TRBV2 and TRBJ1-1): EPEVTQTPSHQVTQMGQEVILRCVPISNHLYFYWYRQILGQKVEFLVSFYNNEISEKSEIFDDQFSVERPDGSNFTLKIRSTKLEDSAMYFCASSGQGNTEAFFGQGTRLTVV.